This T cell receptor (beta chain) was found in a study of control samples from healthy donors and cancer patients. Here immunoSEQ multiplex PCR was the method, and the copy in TCRdb shows in-frame clones only, minus some. Of about 160,000 clones in the sample, 95% to 96% were seen once. The ends were cut back, 2 bases at V and 0 bases at J, with 9 bases in the middle. The CDR3 is made up of 15 amino acids. CDR1 and CDR2 (germline): SGDLS, YYNGEE. Sequenced input: blood. This rearrangement joins TRBV9 to TRBJ2-1; D is perhaps TRBD1 (5 bases). The receptor's source is a woman in her twenties or thirties in good health. The CDR3 nucleotides read TGTGCCAGCAGCGTGGGGCAGGGCTCCTACAATGAGCAGTTCTTC. Its translation: CASSVGQGSYNEQFF.